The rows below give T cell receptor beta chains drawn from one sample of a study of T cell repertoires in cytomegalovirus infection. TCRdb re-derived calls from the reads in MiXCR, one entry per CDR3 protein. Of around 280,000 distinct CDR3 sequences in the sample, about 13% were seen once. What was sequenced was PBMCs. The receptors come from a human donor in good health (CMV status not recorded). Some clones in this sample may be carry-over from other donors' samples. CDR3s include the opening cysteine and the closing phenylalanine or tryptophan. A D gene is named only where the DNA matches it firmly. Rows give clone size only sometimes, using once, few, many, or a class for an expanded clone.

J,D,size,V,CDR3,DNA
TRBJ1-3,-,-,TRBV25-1,CASTPGDTIYF,TGTGCCAGCACCCCCGGGGACACCATATATTTT
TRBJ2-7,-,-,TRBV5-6,CASSYGGARREQYF,TGTGCCAGCAGCTACGGCGGAGCCCGACGGGAGCAGTACTTC
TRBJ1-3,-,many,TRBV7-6,CASSFLNPGQRASSSGNTIYF,TGTGCCAGCAGCTTTTTGAATCCGGGACAAAGAGCCTCGAGCTCTGGAAACACCATATATTTT
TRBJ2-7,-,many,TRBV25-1,CASSVLWEQYF,TGTGCCAGCAGTGTACTCTGGGAGCAGTACTTC
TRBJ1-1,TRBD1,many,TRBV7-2,CASSFPGTVNTEAFF,TGTGCCAGCAGCTTCCCCGGGACAGTCAACACTGAAGCTTTCTTT
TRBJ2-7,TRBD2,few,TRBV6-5,CASSYGTSGTYEQYF,TGTGCCAGCAGTTACGGGACTAGCGGGACTTACGAGCAGTACTTC
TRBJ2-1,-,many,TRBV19,CASSTTQGFEQFF,TGTGCCAGTAGTACAACACAGGGTTTTGAGCAGTTCTTC
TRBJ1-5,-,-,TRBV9,CASSVGWTPGQPQHF,TGTGCCAGCAGCGTAGGATGGACTCCCGGACAGCCCCAGCATTTT
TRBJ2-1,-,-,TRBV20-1,CSARVGGPASPNEQFF,TGCAGTGCTAGAGTAGGGGGACCAGCGTCGCCCAATGAGCAGTTCTTC
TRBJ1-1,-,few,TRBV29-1,CSVEGTEDLNTEAFF,TGCAGCGTTGAAGGGACAGAAGATCTGAACACTGAAGCTTTCTTT
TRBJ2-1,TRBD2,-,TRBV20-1,CSASGAGVKDEQFF,TGCAGTGCTAGCGGAGCGGGAGTTAAGGATGAGCAGTTCTTC